This entry lists 20 T cell receptor beta chains sequenced from one sample in a study of blood T cells in healthy people across ages. PCR was performed a second time for 7 to 11 cycles using a sample-barcoded 5' primer and a J-beta primer mix. TCRdb fed the 5' RACE reads into MiXCR, producing one record per CDR3 protein. This sample carries some 800,000 distinct CDR3 sequences, under 55% of them seen once, and the ten largest clones take approximately 19%. Sequencing used blood. Source of these receptors: a man between 60 and 75 years old in good health.

This clonotype came up a few times. This chain links TRBV7-2 with TRBJ2-3; 7 bases align to TRBD2. The CDR3 length is 16 residues. The V gene end was trimmed by 5 bases and the J gene end by 5 bases; junction bases not matched to a gene: 13. Germline V gene data show CDR1 as SGHTA and CDR2 as FQGNSA. CDR3 DNA sequence: TGTGCCAGCAGCGTAATAGGGTCGGGGGGAGGAGATACGCAGTATTTT. This translates into CASSVIGSGGGDTQYF.

V and J are TRBV7-9 and TRBJ2-5, with a tentative D call TRBD1 (6 bases). V was pared by 3 bases and J by 12 bases, with 17 bases between. Germline loops: CDR1 SEHNR, CDR2 FQNEAQ (reference sequence). The CDR3 totals 13 residues. The CDR3 sequence is CASSLGAGSMKYF. Written as DNA, the CDR3 is TGTGCCAGCAGCTTGGGGGCTGGGTCGATGAAGTACTTC.

V and J are TRBV6-1 and TRBJ1-5, with D maybe TRBD1 (5 bases). In germline, CDR1 is MNHNS, CDR2 SASEGT. The CDR3 loop spans 15 amino acids. Trimming cost V 2 bases and J 1 base, with 9 bases left between them. The CDR3 is CASSEQGISNQPQHF. DNA for the CDR3: TGTGCCAGCAGTGAACAGGGAATAAGCAATCAGCCCCAGCATTTT.

This clonotype has just a few counts. The V call is TRBV9, the J call TRBJ2-1; 10 bases align to TRBD2. The CDR3 runs 15 residues. Germline V gives CDR1 SGDLS, CDR2 YYNGEE. Germline trimming cut 4 bases from V and 7 bases from J; bases unmatched to any gene: 8. For the CDR3, the DNA is TGTGCCAGCAGCTCACTACTAGCGGGGCAGAATGAGCAGTTCTTC. Translating it yields CASSSLLAGQNEQFF. Using reference TRBV9 and TRBJ2-1 for the parts outside the CDR3, the full variable domain is DSGVTQTPKHLITATGQRVTLRCSPRSGDLSVYWYQQSLDQGLQFLIQYYNGEERAKGNILERFSAQQFPDLHSELNLSSLELGDSALYFCASSSLLAGQNEQFFGPGTRLTVL.

V is TRBV6-6 and J is TRBJ1-2; no firm D call. The CDR3 is 14 amino acids. Germline values: CDR1 MNHNY, CDR2 SVGAGI (reference sequence). Deletions cut 0 bases from V and 0 bases from J, with 5 bases between. DNA of the CDR3: TGTGCCAGCAGTTACTCGGCGACTAACTATGGCTACACCTTC. Translated, it gives CASSYSATNYGYTF.

The chain recombines TRBV13 with TRBJ1-2, with a tentative D call TRBD1 (6 bases). V was cut by 5 bases and J by 6 bases, with 25 bases left in between. CDR1 PRHDT and CDR2 FYEKMQ come from the germline V gene (reference sequence). This CDR3 spans 17 amino acids. CDR3 DNA sequence: TGTGCCAGCAGCAAGCAAACCCCACAGGGAGGGGTGAATGGCTACACCTTC. Its translation is CASSKQTPQGGVNGYTF.

This sequence joins TRBV9 and TRBJ2-1; TRBD1 might be the D (5 bases). The CDR3 loop spans 18 amino acids. Trimming cost V 0 bases and J 6 bases, with 22 bases left between them. Germline CDR1 and CDR2: SGDLS and YYNGEE. Here the CDR3 reads CASSVEGIKGSWGNEQFF. In nucleotides, the CDR3 is TGTGCCAGCAGCGTAGAGGGGATCAAAGGAAGTTGGGGCAATGAGCAGTTCTTC.

The DNA for the CDR3 is TGTGCCAGCAGTAACCCTGGAGGGAATGAGCAGTTCTTC. It specifies CASSNPGGNEQFF. The gene calls are TRBV9 and TRBJ2-1; perhaps TRBD2 as D (6 bases). CDR3 size: 13 residues. Per the germline V gene, CDR1 is SGDLS and CDR2 is YYNGEE. V lost 5 bases and J lost 7, with 13 bases in between.

This clonotype was counted many times. The rearrangement joins TRBV7-2 to TRBJ2-7, with D perhaps being TRBD1 or TRBD2 (5 bases each). The CDR3 length is 15 residues. Germline V gene data show CDR1 as SGHTA and CDR2 as FQGNSA. V was pared by 7 bases and J by 0 bases, with 16 bases between. CDR3 region: CASTSTPGSSYEQYF. Here the CDR3 DNA reads TGTGCCAGCACCTCGACTCCAGGGAGCTCCTACGAGCAGTACTTC.

The V gene is TRBV12-3 or TRBV12-4, the J gene TRBJ2-1; 9 nucleotides match TRBD1. This CDR3 is built from 17 residues. V lost 3 bases, J lost 7 bases, and 13 bases stayed unmatched. Here the CDR3 DNA reads TGTGCCAGCAGTTTGGAAAGAGGGACAGGGATTTTTAATGAGCAGTTCTTC. Residues: CASSLERGTGIFNEQFF.

This clonotype showed up just a few times. CDR3 amino acids: CASSLGTGGDTEAFF. The CDR3 coding sequence is TGCGCCAGCAGCTTGGGGACAGGCGGGGACACTGAAGCTTTCTTT. The V call is TRBV5-1, the J call TRBJ1-1; 7 bases match TRBD1. CDR1 and CDR2 from the germline V gene are SGHRS and YFSETQ. The CDR3 extends over 15 amino acids. V lost 0 bases and J lost 3; bases outside the gene matches: 5.

This clonotype was observed a handful of times. The V call is TRBV7-9, the J call TRBJ1-2; 9 bases align to TRBD1. Trimming removed 0 bases from V and 6 bases from J; junction bases left unmatched: 8. The CDR3 consists of 16 residues. Germline lookup yields CDR1 SEHNR and CDR2 FQNEAQ (reference sequence). The CDR3 DNA is TGTGCCAGCAGCTTAGCAGGGGGGACAGGGAAGGATGGCTACACCTTC. Its protein product is CASSLAGGTGKDGYTF.

This chain links TRBV7-2 with TRBJ2-5; D is tentatively TRBD1 or TRBD2 (5 bases each). Trimming removed 3 bases from V and 6 bases from J, with 11 bases in between. The CDR3 is 13 residues long. Germline V lookup: CDR1 SGHTA, CDR2 FQGNSA. In DNA, the CDR3 is TGTGCCAGCAGCTTCCCGGGGCGGCAGACCCAGTACTTC. Protein sequence: CASSFPGRQTQYF.

V and J are TRBV5-1 and TRBJ2-5, with D possibly matching TRBD1 (6 bases). The CDR3 is 15 residues long. The germline V gene has CDR1 SGHRS and CDR2 YFSETQ. Trimming took off 2 bases at V and 0 bases at J, with 11 bases between the two ends. The CDR3 region has the DNA TGCGCCAGCAGCTTAAGGGGGTTATACCAAGAGACCCAGTACTTC. It encodes CASSLRGLYQETQYF.

This clonotype was observed a few times. V is TRBV6-2 or TRBV6-3 and J is TRBJ2-1, with TRBD2 matching over 12 bases. After removal of 4 bases from V and 8 bases from J, the junction contained 6 bases not matched to a gene. The CDR3 length is 15 residues. The germline V gene has CDR1 MNHEY and CDR2 SVGEGT. CDR3 DNA: TGTGCCAGCAGTTTGACTAGCGGGGGTTGGTATGAGCAGTTCTTC. Its protein is CASSLTSGGWYEQFF.

The chain joins TRBV6-5 to TRBJ2-1; the D gene is possibly TRBD1 (6 bases). Trimming removed 5 bases at V and 10 bases at J, with 12 bases between. The CDR3 runs to 12 residues. CDR1 is MNHEY, CDR2 SVGAGI, per germline. CDR3 region: CASSNQQGEQFF. For the CDR3, the DNA is TGTGCCAGCAGTAATCAACAGGGAGAGCAGTTCTTC.

The chain couples TRBV24-1 to TRBJ2-1, with 7 positions matching TRBD1. The J call may be wrong; the DNA end is better matched by TRBJ2-7. CDR3 length equals 13 residues. In germline, CDR1 is KGHDR, CDR2 SFDVKD. CDR3: CATSVDRVSEQYF. The CDR3 bases are TGTGCCACCAGTGTAGACAGGGTAAGTGAGCAGTACTTC.

A few counts support this clonotype. The chain links TRBV20-1 to TRBJ2-3; no reliable D call. This CDR3 region has 13 residues. With 3 bases removed from V and 2 bases from J, the gap between germline ends came to 9 bases. Germline values: CDR1 DFQATT, CDR2 SNEGSKA (reference sequence). The CDR3 DNA reads TGCAGTGCTAGTATGGGGTACACAGATACGCAGTATTTT. Protein product: CSASMGYTDTQYF.

The V and J genes are TRBV20-1 and TRBJ2-3; D unclear. The germline V and J ends were trimmed by 0 bases and 5 bases, with 15 bases remaining between them. This CDR3 comprises 15 residues. Germline values: CDR1 DFQATT, CDR2 SNEGSKA (reference sequence). CDR3 nucleotides: TGCAGTGCTAGAGATCGGAGTAGCCCTGTAGATACGCAGTATTTT. Translation: CSARDRSSPVDTQYF.

This clonotype was counted once. The rearrangement joins TRBV27 to TRBJ2-2; D might be TRBD1 or TRBD2, each matching 5 bases. The CDR3 is 14 amino acids. V shed 4 bases and J shed 6 bases, with 12 bases lying between them. Germline CDR1 MNHEY, CDR2 SMNVEV (reference sequence). CDR3 in amino acids: CASSYEGRAGELFF. The CDR3 nucleotides read TGTGCCAGCAGTTATGAGGGCAGGGCCGGGGAGCTGTTTTTT.